This record looks at one TCR beta chain sequence and its context. The data belong to a study of blood T cell repertoires in COVID-19. Study in general: Samples came from the United States, Italy and Spain, spanning acute and convalescent COVID-19.

CDR1 LNHDA and CDR2 SQIVND come from the germline V gene (reference sequence). The junction had 7 bases not matched to a gene; V was cut back by 5 bases and J by 0 bases. The CDR3 covers 17 residues. TCRdb keeps only in-frame clones here, not all; method: immunoSEQ multiplex PCR. The table includes approximately 72,000 clones, around four fifths detected once. This clonotype originated in a woman of 80 years or more with acute or convalescent COVID-19. Sequenced input: peripheral blood. The chain has TRBV19 and TRBJ2-6, with 7 bases aligning to TRBD1. The CDR3 reads CASSPRDSHSGANVLTF. In DNA, the CDR3 is TGTGCCAGTAGTCCCCGGGACAGCCACTCTGGGGCCAACGTCCTGACTTTC.